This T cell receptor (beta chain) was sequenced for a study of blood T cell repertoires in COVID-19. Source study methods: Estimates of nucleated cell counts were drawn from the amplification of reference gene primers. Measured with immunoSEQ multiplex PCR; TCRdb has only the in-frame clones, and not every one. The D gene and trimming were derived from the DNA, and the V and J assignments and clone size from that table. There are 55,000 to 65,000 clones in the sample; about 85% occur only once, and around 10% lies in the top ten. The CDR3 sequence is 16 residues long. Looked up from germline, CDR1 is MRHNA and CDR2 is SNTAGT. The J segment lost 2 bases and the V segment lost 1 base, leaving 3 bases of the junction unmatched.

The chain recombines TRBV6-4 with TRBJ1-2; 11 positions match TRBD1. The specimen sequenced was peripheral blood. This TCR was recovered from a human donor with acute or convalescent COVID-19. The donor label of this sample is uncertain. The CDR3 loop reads CASSDWGDRGNYGYTF. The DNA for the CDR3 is TGTGCCAGCAGTGACTGGGGGGACAGGGGGAACTATGGCTACACCTTC.